Following are 29 T cell receptor beta chains from one sample sequenced in a study of OX40 agonist ivuxolimab in advanced cancers. Sequencing was performed with immunoSEQ multiplex PCR; in TCRdb, only in-frame clones are kept and a portion is missing. The table includes 100,000 or so clones, under 95% detected once. This specimen was CD4+ or CD8+ T cells sorted from blood, taken in a trial of the OX40 agonist ivuxolimab. Receptors were obtained from an adult with an advanced solid tumor such as melanoma, head and neck, liver or kidney cancer.

The rearrangement links TRBV7-2 to TRBJ1-5; no clear D gene. V was pared by 5 bases and J by 5 bases, with 13 bases between. The CDR3 is made up of 14 amino acids. Germline V gene sequence: CDR1 SGHTA, CDR2 FQGNSA. CDR3 amino acids: CASSPWAQDQPQHF. The DNA for the CDR3 is TGTGCCAGCAGCCCGTGGGCCCAGGATCAGCCCCAGCATTTT. The whole variable domain, filled in from reference TRBV7-2 and TRBJ1-5, reads GAGVSQSPSNKVTEKGKDVELRCDPISGHTALYWYRQSLGQGLEFLIYFQGNSAPDKSGLPSDRFSAERTGGSVSTLTIQRTQQEDSAVYLCASSPWAQDQPQHFGDGTRLSIL.

The CDR3 protein is CALGLAGTYEQYF. As DNA, the CDR3 is TGTGCCCTCGGACTAGCGGGGACCTACGAGCAGTACTTC. The chain combines TRBV21-1 with TRBJ2-7; TRBD2 reflects the table's D call only, with no check against the DNA. TRBV21-1 is a listed pseudogene. The CDR3 is 13 amino acids.

With regard to this clone: A junction end diverges from the germline sequence, so it may reflect a read error. The CDR3 spells CASSVGSGKYNEQFF. CDR3 nucleotide sequence: TGTGCTAGCAGCGTTGGTAGCGGGAAGTACAATGAGCAGTTCTTC. V gene TRBV7-7 combines with J gene TRBJ2-1, with TRBD2 matching 8 bases. This CDR3 spans 15 amino acids. The germline CDR1 and CDR2 sequences are SSHAT and FNYEAQ (reference sequence).

V gene TRBV28 combines with J gene TRBJ2-5; unclear D gene. The CDR3 consists of 14 residues. Germline CDR1 MDHEN, CDR2 SYDVKM. V was pared by 7 bases and J by 5 bases, with 17 bases between. The CDR3 spells CASTRLAPGETQYF. CDR3 bases: TGTGCCAGCACCCGGCTGGCACCTGGGGAGACCCAGTACTTC.

The gene calls are TRBV9 and TRBJ1-1, with 7 bases fitting TRBD1. The CDR3 is 15 residues long. With V trimmed by 3 bases and J by 4 bases, 9 bases remained unmatched. Germline CDR1 and CDR2: SGDLS and YYNGEE. The CDR3 nucleotides read TGTGCCAGCAGCGGAGTTACAGGGGATCGCACTGAAGCTTTCTTT. Protein product: CASSGVTGDRTEAFF.

This clone was detected once. V usage is TRBV6-5 and J usage is TRBJ2-3; D is possibly TRBD1 (6 bases). This CDR3 is built from 12 residues. Germline V gene data show CDR1 as MNHEY and CDR2 as SVGAGI. Trimming took off 6 bases at V and 6 bases at J, with 10 bases between the two ends. The CDR3 nucleotides are TGTGCCAGCAGAGGGGGTTATGATACGCAGTATTTT. This translates into CASRGGYDTQYF.

This rearrangement joins TRBV14 to TRBJ1-5; D ambiguous. V was clipped by 5 bases and J by 4 bases, with 9 bases between them. The germline V gene has CDR1 SGHDN and CDR2 FVKESK. CDR3 length equals 13 residues. The CDR3 bases are TGTGCCAGCAGCGGTGGCCGGAATCAGCCCCAGCATTTT. Its translation is CASSGGRNQPQHF.

The CDR3 is CASSSASRGHYGYTF. CDR3 DNA sequence: TGTGCCAGCAGCTCAGCTTCGCGAGGGCACTATGGCTACACCTTC. The chain has TRBV13 and TRBJ1-2; D remains unclear. The CDR3 extends over 15 amino acids. Germline V gene data show CDR1 as PRHDT and CDR2 as FYEKMQ (reference sequence). V lost 4 bases to trimming and J lost 3 bases, with 15 bases between them.

V usage is TRBV6-5 and J usage is TRBJ1-1; D remains unclear. Germline values: CDR1 MNHEY, CDR2 SVGAGI. The V gene lost 2 bases and the J gene lost 11 bases, with 18 bases spanning the gap. The CDR3 is 14 residues long. CDR3: CASSYDHTFIGAFF. The CDR3 DNA reads TGTGCCAGCAGTTACGACCATACTTTCATCGGGGCTTTCTTT.

V usage is TRBV18 and J usage is TRBJ2-7; D is possibly TRBD1 or TRBD2 (5 bases each). Deletions cut 4 bases from V and 3 bases from J, with 13 bases between. The CDR3 has 14 residues. Germline-derived CDR1 and CDR2 are KGHSH and LQKENI. CDR3 coding DNA: TGTGCCAGCTCACATCGGGACGGATACTACGAGCAGTACTTC. It specifies CASSHRDGYYEQYF.

The chain links TRBV9 to TRBJ2-1, with a weak D call TRBD2 (6 bases). The germline V gene encodes CDR1 SGDLS and CDR2 YYNGEE. The CDR3 totals 16 residues. With 4 bases removed from V and 8 bases from J, the gap between germline ends came to 22 bases. CDR3 sequence reads: CASSPPWGGVGDEQFF. CDR3 DNA: TGTGCCAGCAGCCCCCCCTGGGGCGGGGTTGGCGATGAGCAGTTCTTC. Using reference TRBV9 and TRBJ2-1 for the parts outside the CDR3, the full variable domain is DSGVTQTPKHLITATGQRVTLRCSPRSGDLSVYWYQQSLDQGLQFLIQYYNGEERAKGNILERFSAQQFPDLHSELNLSSLELGDSALYFCASSPPWGGVGDEQFFGPGTRLTVL.

This chain joins TRBV7-2 and TRBJ2-7, with TRBD2 matching over 9 bases. Germline V gene data show CDR1 as SGHTA and CDR2 as FQGNSA. The CDR3 sequence is 15 residues long. The J segment lost 4 bases and the V segment lost 5 bases, leaving 9 bases of the junction unmatched. The CDR3 protein is CASSPSRTSDYEQYF. In nucleotides, the CDR3 is TGTGCCAGCAGCCCCTCCAGGACTAGCGATTACGAGCAGTACTTC.

This clone was seen once. The V gene is TRBV11-2, the J gene TRBJ2-3; no reliable D call. Germline CDR1 and CDR2: SGHAT and FQNNGV. The CDR3 contains 14 residues. Trimming removed 1 base at V and 2 bases at J, with 7 bases between. The CDR3 protein is CASSLVLHTDTQYF. The CDR3 bases are TGTGCCAGCAGCTTAGTTCTCCACACAGATACGCAGTATTTT.

This clone was counted a few times. V and J are TRBV19 and TRBJ2-7; D unclear. The CDR3 has 13 amino acids. The germline V gene has CDR1 LNHDA and CDR2 SQIVND (reference sequence). V dropped 4 bases and J dropped 3 bases, with 10 bases sitting between them. In DNA form, the CDR3 reads TGTGCCAGTAGTACCTCCCCGGGCTACGAGCAGTACTTC. Translation gives CASSTSPGYEQYF. The full variable domain, in which reference TRBV19 and TRBJ2-7 provide the parts outside the CDR3, is DGGITQSPKYLFRKEGQNVTLSCEQNLNHDAMYWYRQDPGQGLRLIYYSQIVNDFQKGDIAEGYSVSREKKESFPLTVTSAQKNPTAFYLCASSTSPGYEQYFGPGTRLTVT.

In its sample, this clone was seen once. This chain connects TRBV4-1 to TRBJ2-1, with a tentative D call TRBD1 (6 bases). The V end was cut by 5 bases, the J end by 12 bases, with 17 bases between. CDR3 length equals 13 residues. Germline assignment: CDR1 MGHRA and CDR2 YSYEKL. CDR3 in amino acids: CASSKLQGSGQFF. The CDR3 DNA reads as TGCGCCAGCAGCAAACTACAGGGCTCCGGGCAGTTCTTC.

This chain joins TRBV29-1 and TRBJ2-1; 11 bases match TRBD2. V lost 3 bases and J lost 4; bases outside the gene matches: 14. The CDR3 length is 18 residues. The germline CDR1 and CDR2 sequences are SQVTM and ANQGSEA. The CDR3 DNA follows: TGCAGCGTTGATCCAAGATGGGGCCGACTAGCGGGGTACAATGAGCAGTTCTTC. Its translation: CSVDPRWGRLAGYNEQFF.

The CDR3 DNA is TGTGCCAGCAGTGAAGGGGGGCGGGGTGAAGCTTTCTTT. Translation: CASSEGGRGEAFF. The chain employs TRBV6-1 and TRBJ1-1; D perhaps matches TRBD1 (6 bases). The CDR3 is made up of 13 amino acids. Between the trimmed V and J ends, which lost 1 base and 7 bases, there was a span of 10 bases. Germline CDR1 is MNHNS and CDR2 is SASEGT.

The V gene is TRBV27, the J gene TRBJ2-3, with no clear D. Germline V gene data show CDR1 as MNHEY and CDR2 as SMNVEV (reference sequence). The V gene lost 2 bases and the J gene lost 14 bases, with 11 bases spanning the gap. The CDR3 runs to 11 residues. In DNA, the CDR3 is TGTGCCAGCAGTTTAAGGCAGGAACTGTATTTT. It translates to CASSLRQELYF.

This clone showed up just a few times. The chain couples TRBV30 to TRBJ1-1, with no clear D. V dropped 3 bases and J dropped 0 bases, with 8 bases sitting between them. The CDR3 covers 13 residues. Germline V gene data show CDR1 as GTSNPN and CDR2 as SVGIG (reference sequence). This chain's CDR3 is CAWRYSLNTEAFF. DNA of the CDR3: TGTGCCTGGAGATACAGTTTGAACACTGAAGCTTTCTTT. Full variable domain (outside the CDR3, taken from reference TRBV30 and TRBJ1-1): SQTIHQWPATLVQPVGSPLSLECTVEGTSNPNLYWYRQAAGRGLQLLFYSVGIGQISSEVPQNLSASRPQDRQFILSSKKLLLSDSGFYLCAWRYSLNTEAFFGQGTRLTVV.

The rearrangement uses TRBV30 and TRBJ1-2, with 8 bases matching TRBD1. The V segment lost 1 base and the J segment 4 bases; nucleotides outside the gene matches: 11. Germline lookup yields CDR1 GTSNPN and CDR2 SVGIG (reference sequence). The length of the CDR3 is 16 residues. CDR3 loop: CAWSDLRTGLFYGYTF. CDR3 DNA sequence: TGTGCCTGGAGTGACCTGCGGACAGGGCTTTTCTATGGCTACACCTTC.

This clone was counted a single time. This sequence joins TRBV25-1 and TRBJ2-7; no clear D gene. Trimming took 1 base from V and 2 from J, leaving 9 bases between them. In germline, CDR1 is MGHDK, CDR2 SYGVNS. The CDR3 totals 14 residues. The CDR3 spells CASSESLGPYEQYF. DNA of the CDR3: TGTGCCAGCAGTGAATCCCTAGGACCCTACGAGCAGTACTTC.

In this sample, this clone turned up a few times. The chain is built from TRBV5-1 and TRBJ1-1, with 9 positions matching TRBD1. The germline gives CDR1 SGHRS, CDR2 YFSETQ. The trim removed 4 bases at V and 0 bases at J, leaving 4 bases unmatched. The CDR3 totals 15 residues. CDR3 sequence reads: CASSRGDRVNTEAFF. In DNA form, the CDR3 reads TGCGCCAGCAGCCGAGGGGACAGGGTGAACACTGAAGCTTTCTTT.

The rearrangement uses TRBV11-3 and TRBJ2-3; 8 nucleotides agree with TRBD1. This CDR3 has 16 amino acids. CDR1 is SGHNT and CDR2 is YENEEA in the germline V gene. With V trimmed by 5 bases and J by 5 bases, 12 bases remained unmatched. Here the CDR3 DNA reads TGTGCCAGCAGCCTGTCCAGGGGGCGCAGTGGAGATACGCAGTATTTT. Translation: CASSLSRGRSGDTQYF.

This chain uses TRBV10-3 with TRBJ1-1; a weak D match, TRBD1 (5 bases). The CDR3 extends over 14 amino acids. Trimming pared 10 bases from V and 6 bases from J, leaving 21 bases between. CDR1 ENHRY and CDR2 SYGVKD come from the germline V gene. CDR3: CATHGRRDSPEAFF. CDR3 bases: TGTGCCACTCACGGTAGGAGAGACAGCCCTGAAGCTTTCTTT.

This chain joins TRBV29-1 and TRBJ1-1; D uncertain. CDR3 size: 13 residues. Trimming removed 2 bases at V and 10 bases at J, with 17 bases between. Germline lookup yields CDR1 SQVTM and CDR2 ANQGSEA. The CDR3 DNA is TGCAGCGTTGAAACCTCGGGAGGACGGGGAGCTTTCTTT. Amino acids: CSVETSGGRGAFF.

The V gene is TRBV28, the J gene TRBJ2-1; possible D gene TRBD2, 6 bases. Trimming pared 4 bases from V and 4 bases from J, leaving 17 bases between. Germline V gene lookup returns CDR1 MDHEN and CDR2 SYDVKM. This CDR3 comprises 16 residues. DNA for the CDR3: TGTGCCAGCAGTTCGGTCGAGGGAGGCACTTACAATGAGCAGTTCTTC. It translates to CASSSVEGGTYNEQFF.

The chain uses TRBV19 and TRBJ2-3; 7 bases map to TRBD2. CDR1 and CDR2 from the germline V gene are LNHDA and SQIVND (reference sequence). Trimming cost V 3 bases and J 0 bases; bases outside gene matches: 3. CDR3 length: 15 residues. CDR3 sequence reads: CASSMSSGSTDTQYF. The CDR3 DNA reads as TGTGCCAGTAGTATGTCTAGCGGAAGCACAGATACGCAGTATTTT.

V and J are TRBV7-2 and TRBJ2-7, with TRBD2 matching over 8 bases. Germline V gene sequence: CDR1 SGHTA, CDR2 FQGNSA. V was clipped by 2 bases and J by 2 bases; unmatched bases: 2. This CDR3 spans 14 amino acids. The CDR3 spells CASSLMGLAYEQYF. CDR3 coding DNA: TGTGCCAGCAGCTTAATGGGACTAGCCTACGAGCAGTACTTC.

This clone has only one observation. A junction end diverges from the germline sequence, so it may reflect a read error. J is TRBJ2-3 and V is TRBV11-2, with D unresolved. Germline V gene lookup returns CDR1 SGHAT and CDR2 FQNNGV. The CDR3 runs to 12 residues. The CDR3 nucleotides are TGTGCCAGCAGCTTAGGGCGCTGGATTCGGATATTT. Protein sequence: CASSLGRWIRIF.